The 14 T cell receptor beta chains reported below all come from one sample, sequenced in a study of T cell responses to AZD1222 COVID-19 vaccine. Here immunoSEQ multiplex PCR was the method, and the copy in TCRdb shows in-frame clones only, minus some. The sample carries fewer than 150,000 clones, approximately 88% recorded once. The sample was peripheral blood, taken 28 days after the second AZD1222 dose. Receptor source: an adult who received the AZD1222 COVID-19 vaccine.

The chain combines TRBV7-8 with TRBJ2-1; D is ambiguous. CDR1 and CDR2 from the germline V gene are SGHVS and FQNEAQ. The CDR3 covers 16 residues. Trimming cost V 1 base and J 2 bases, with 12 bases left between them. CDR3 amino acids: CASSLELTTTYNEQFF. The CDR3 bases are TGTGCCAGCAGCTTAGAACTAACTACTACCTACAATGAGCAGTTCTTC.

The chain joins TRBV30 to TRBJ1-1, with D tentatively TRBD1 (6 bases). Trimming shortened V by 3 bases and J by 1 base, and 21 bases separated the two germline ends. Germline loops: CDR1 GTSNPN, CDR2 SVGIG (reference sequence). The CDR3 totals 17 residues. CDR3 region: CAWSVRTGFGRNTEAFF. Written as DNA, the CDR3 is TGTGCCTGGAGCGTCCGTACAGGGTTCGGCCGGAACACTGAAGCTTTCTTT.

CDR3 amino acids: CASSLGSNQETQYF. CDR3 sequence (DNA): TGTGCCAGCAGCTTAGGCTCTAACCAAGAGACCCAGTACTTC. This chain joins TRBV11-2 and TRBJ2-5; D remains ambiguous. V gave up 1 base and J gave up 0 bases, with 6 bases separating them. There are 14 residues in the CDR3. Germline CDR1 reads SGHAT; CDR2 reads FQNNGV.

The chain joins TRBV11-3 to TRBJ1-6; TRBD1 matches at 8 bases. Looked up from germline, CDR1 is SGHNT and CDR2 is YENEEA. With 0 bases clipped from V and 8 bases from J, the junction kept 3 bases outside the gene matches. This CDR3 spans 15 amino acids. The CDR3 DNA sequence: TGTGCCAGCAGCTTAGAGGCAGGGGGCCATTCACCCCTCCACTTT. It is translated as CASSLEAGGHSPLHF.

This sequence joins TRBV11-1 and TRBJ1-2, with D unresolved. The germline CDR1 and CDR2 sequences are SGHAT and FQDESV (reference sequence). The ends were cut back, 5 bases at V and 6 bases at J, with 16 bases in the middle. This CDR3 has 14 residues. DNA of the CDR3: TGTGCCAGCAGCAGAGGGCTCGAATTAGATGGCTACACCTTC. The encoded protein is CASSRGLELDGYTF.

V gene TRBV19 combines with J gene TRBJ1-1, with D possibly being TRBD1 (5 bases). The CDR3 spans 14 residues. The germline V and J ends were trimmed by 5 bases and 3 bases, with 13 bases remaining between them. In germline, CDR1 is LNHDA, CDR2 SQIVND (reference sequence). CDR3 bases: TGTGCCAGTAGTCCGGGGGTTAGGGACACTGAAGCTTTCTTT. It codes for CASSPGVRDTEAFF.

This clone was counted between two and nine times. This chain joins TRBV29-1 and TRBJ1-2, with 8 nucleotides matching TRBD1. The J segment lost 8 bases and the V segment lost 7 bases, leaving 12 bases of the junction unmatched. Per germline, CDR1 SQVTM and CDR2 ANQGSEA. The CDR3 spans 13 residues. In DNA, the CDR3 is TGCAGCGCCCCCAGCCAGGGGGCACGGGGCTACACCTTC. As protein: CSAPSQGARGYTF.

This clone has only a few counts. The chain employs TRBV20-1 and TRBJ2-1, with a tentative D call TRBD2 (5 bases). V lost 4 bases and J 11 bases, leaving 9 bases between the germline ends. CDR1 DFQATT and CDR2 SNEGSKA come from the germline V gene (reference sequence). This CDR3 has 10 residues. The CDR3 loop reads CSATKRKQFF. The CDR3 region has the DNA TGCAGTGCTACAAAGCGGAAGCAGTTCTTC.

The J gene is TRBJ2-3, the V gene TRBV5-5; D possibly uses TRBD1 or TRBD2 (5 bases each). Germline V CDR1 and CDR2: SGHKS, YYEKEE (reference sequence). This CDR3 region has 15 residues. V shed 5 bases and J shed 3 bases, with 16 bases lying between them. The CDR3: CASSYGSGGTDTQYF. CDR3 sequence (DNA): TGTGCCAGCAGTTACGGAAGTGGGGGAACAGATACGCAGTATTTT.

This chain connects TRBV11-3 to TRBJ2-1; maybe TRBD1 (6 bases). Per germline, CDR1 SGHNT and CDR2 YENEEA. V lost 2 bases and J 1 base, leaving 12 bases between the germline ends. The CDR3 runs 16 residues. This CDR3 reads CASSLNRARSYNEQFF. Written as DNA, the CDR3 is TGTGCCAGCAGCTTAAACAGGGCTCGGTCCTACAATGAGCAGTTCTTC.

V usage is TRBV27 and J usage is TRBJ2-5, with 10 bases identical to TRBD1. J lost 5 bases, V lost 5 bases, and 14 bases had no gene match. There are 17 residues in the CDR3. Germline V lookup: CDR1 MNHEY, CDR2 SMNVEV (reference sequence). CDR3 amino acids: CASSPPWGQGRSETQYF. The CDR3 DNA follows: TGTGCCAGCAGTCCACCCTGGGGACAGGGGAGGTCGGAGACCCAGTACTTC.

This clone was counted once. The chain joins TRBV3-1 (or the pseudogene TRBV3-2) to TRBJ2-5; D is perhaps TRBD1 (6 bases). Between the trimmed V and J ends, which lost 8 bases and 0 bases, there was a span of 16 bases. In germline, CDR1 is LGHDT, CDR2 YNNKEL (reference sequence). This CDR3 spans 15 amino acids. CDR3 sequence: CASSALTGNQETQYF. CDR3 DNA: TGTGCCAGCTCCGCCTTAACAGGGAACCAAGAGACCCAGTACTTC.

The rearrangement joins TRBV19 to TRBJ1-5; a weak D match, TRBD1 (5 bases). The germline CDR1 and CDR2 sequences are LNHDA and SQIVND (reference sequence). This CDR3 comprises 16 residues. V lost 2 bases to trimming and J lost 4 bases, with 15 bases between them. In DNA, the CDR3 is TGTGCCAGTAGTATAAGTAGAAGGGGTCGGAATCAGCCCCAGCATTTT. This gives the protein CASSISRRGRNQPQHF.

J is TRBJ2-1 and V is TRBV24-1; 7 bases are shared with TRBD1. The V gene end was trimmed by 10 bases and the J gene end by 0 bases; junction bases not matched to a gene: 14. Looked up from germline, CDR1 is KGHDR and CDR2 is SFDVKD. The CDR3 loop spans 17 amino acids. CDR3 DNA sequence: TGTGCCACTCCGGGACAGAGTTTAGAGAGCTCCTACAATGAGCAGTTCTTC. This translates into CATPGQSLESSYNEQFF.